This T cell receptor (beta chain) comes out of a study of identical twins. Study-wide points: Shared out-of-frame alpha sequences (those common to twins) showed excess low generation probability. Carriage of fewer insertions was seen in abundant cord blood beta clonotypes, whereas memory repertoires showed none.

A universal primer site was created by template switching, with the cDNA bearing unique molecular identifiers. A single record per CDR3 protein comes from TCRdb applying MiXCR to the 5' RACE reads. The data show some 730,000 distinct CDR3 sequences, around a sixth seen once. Germline trimming cut 6 bases from V and 6 bases from J; bases unmatched to any gene: 10. The CDR3 extends over 16 amino acids. CDR1 SGHTA and CDR2 FQGTGA come from the germline V gene. The table lists this clonotype with a few counts. What it binds is unknown. A further study also used this sample, focusing on T cells expressing NK-cell markers. As reported in that work: Dominant NKG2C+ clonotypes were found to form about 1.0-8% of CD8+ T cells in six donors.

The chain combines TRBV7-3 with TRBJ2-2; 10 bases agree with TRBD2. The sample was PBMCs. This sequence was found in a young woman in good health. Here the CDR3 DNA reads TGTGCCAGCAGAAGATCCGGACTAGCGGACGCCGGGGAGCTGTTTTTT. This translates into CASRRSGLADAGELFF.